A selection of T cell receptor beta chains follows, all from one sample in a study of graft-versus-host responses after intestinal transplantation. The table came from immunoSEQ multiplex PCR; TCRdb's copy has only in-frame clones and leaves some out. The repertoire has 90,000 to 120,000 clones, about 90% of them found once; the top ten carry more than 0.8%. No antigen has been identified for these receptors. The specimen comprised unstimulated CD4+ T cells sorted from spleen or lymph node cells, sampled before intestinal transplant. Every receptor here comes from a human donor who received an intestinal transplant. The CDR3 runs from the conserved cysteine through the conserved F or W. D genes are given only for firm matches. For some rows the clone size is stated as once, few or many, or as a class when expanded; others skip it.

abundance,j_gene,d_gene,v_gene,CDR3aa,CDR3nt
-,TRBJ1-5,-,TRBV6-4,CATRKGQWNQPQHF,TGTGCCACAAGAAAGGGACAATGGAATCAGCCCCAGCATTTT
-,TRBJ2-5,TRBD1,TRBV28,CASSLGGQSQYF,TGCGCCAGCAGTTTAGGGGGACAGTCACAGTACTTC
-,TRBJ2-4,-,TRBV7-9,CASSLENIQYF,TGTGCCAGCAGCTTAGAGAACATTCAGTACTTC
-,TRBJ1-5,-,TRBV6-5,CASSSPGEPQHF,TGTGCCAGCAGTTCCCCCGGGGAGCCCCAGCATTTT
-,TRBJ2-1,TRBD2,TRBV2,CASSFLAGGDEQFF,TGTGCCAGCAGTTTTTTAGCGGGAGGGGATGAGCAGTTCTTC
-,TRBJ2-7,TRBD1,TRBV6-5,CASRNTGGYEQYF,TGTGCCAGCAGAAATACAGGGGGCTACGAGCAGTACTTC
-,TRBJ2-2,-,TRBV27,CASSLAGLAKHTGELFF,TGTGCCAGCAGTTTAGCGGGGCTAGCGAAACACACCGGGGAGCTGTTTTTT
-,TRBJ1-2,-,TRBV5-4,CASEEPDNGLGYTF,TGTGCCAGCGAAGAACCCGATAATGGCTTAGGCTACACCTTC
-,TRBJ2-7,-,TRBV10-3,CAISEVVGLRSYEQYF,TGTGCCATCAGTGAGGTTGTGGGACTCCGCTCCTACGAGCAGTACTTC
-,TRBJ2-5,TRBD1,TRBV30,CAWSGDRETQYF,TGTGCCTGGAGTGGGGACAGGGAGACCCAGTACTTC
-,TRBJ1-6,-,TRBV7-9,CASSLEGDYSPLHF,TGTGCCAGCAGCTTAGAGGGGGATTATTCACCCCTCCACTTT
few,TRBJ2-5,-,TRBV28,CASSLPLEGETQYF,TGTGCCAGCAGTTTACCGCTGGAGGGAGAGACCCAGTACTTC
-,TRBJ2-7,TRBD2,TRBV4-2,CASSDLRSGSYEQYF,TGTGCCAGCAGCGATCTCCGCAGCGGGAGTTACGAGCAGTACTTC
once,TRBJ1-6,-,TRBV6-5,CASSLGTGNSPLHF,TGTGCCAGCAGCCTCGGGACTGGTAATTCACCCCTCCACTTT
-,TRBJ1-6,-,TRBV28,CASSPGTDNSPLHF,TGTGCCAGCAGTCCCGGGACGGATAATTCACCCCTCCACTTT
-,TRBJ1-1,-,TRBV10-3,CAISDFLGKNTEAFF,TGTGCCATCAGTGATTTTCTGGGCAAGAACACCGAAGCTTTCTTT
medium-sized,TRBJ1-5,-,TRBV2,CASSEQVLNQPQHF,TGTGCCAGCAGTGAGCAGGTCCTCAATCAGCCCCAGCATTTT
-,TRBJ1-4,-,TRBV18,CASSPAGIGEKLFF,TGTGCCAGCTCACCCGCAGGGATCGGGGAAAAACTGTTTTTT
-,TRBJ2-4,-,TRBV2,CASMLGLGLGKNIQYF,TGTGCCAGCATGCTGGGGCTTGGCTTGGGCAAAAACATTCAGTACTTC
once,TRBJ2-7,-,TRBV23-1,CASSLTGTSSYEQYF,TGCGCCAGCAGTCTCACCGGGACGAGCTCCTACGAGCAGTACTTC
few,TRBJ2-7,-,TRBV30,CAWSRFAGLDSYEQYF,TGTGCCTGGAGCCGATTCGCGGGACTCGACTCCTACGAGCAGTACTTC
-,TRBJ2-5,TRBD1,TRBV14,CASSQLQGRGGETQYF,TGTGCCAGCAGCCAATTACAGGGGCGAGGAGGAGAGACCCAGTACTTC
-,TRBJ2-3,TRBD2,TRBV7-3,CASSLYSGFTQYF,TGTGCCAGCAGCTTATATAGCGGGTTTACGCAGTATTTT
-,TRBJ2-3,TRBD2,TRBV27,CASSPLAGGPGTDTQYF,TGTGCCAGCAGTCCCTTAGCGGGGGGGCCGGGCACAGATACGCAGTATTTT
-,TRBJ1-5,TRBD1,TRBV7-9,CASSRGQGTQPQHF,TGTGCCAGCAGCCGCGGACAGGGGACTCAGCCCCAGCATTTT
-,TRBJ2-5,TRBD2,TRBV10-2,CASSESSWAGEETQYF,TGCGCCAGCAGTGAGTCGAGCTGGGCGGGAGAAGAGACCCAGTACTTC
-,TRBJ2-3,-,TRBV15,CATSRDWGRSTDTQYF,TGTGCCACCAGCAGAGATTGGGGCCGCAGCACAGATACGCAGTATTTT
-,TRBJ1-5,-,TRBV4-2,CASSQDLRGSNQPQHF,TGTGCCAGCAGCCAAGATTTGAGGGGAAGCAATCAGCCCCAGCATTTT
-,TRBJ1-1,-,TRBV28,CASSLFTEAFF,TGTGCCAGCAGTTTGTTCACTGAAGCTTTCTTT
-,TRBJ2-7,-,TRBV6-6,CASSYSSARGGYEQYF,TGTGCCAGCAGTTACTCGTCCGCCAGGGGGGGATACGAGCAGTACTTC
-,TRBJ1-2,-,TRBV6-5,CASSYRGNGYTF,TGTGCCAGCAGTTACAGGGGAAATGGCTACACCTTC
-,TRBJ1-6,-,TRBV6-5,CARQGRGNSPLHF,TGTGCCAGACAAGGACGGGGGAATTCACCCCTCCACTTT
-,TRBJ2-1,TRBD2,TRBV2,CASSETSEYNEQFF,TGTGCCAGCAGTGAAACTAGCGAGTACAATGAGCAGTTCTTC
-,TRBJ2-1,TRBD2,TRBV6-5,CASWGTSGGNEQFF,TGTGCCAGCTGGGGGACTAGCGGGGGAAATGAGCAGTTCTTC
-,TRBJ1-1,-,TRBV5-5,CASSLTQALFTEAFF,TGTGCCAGCAGCTTGACCCAGGCCTTATTCACTGAAGCTTTCTTT
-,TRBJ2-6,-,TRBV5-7,CASLQSRANVLTF,TGTGCCAGCTTACAAAGTCGGGCCAACGTCCTGACTTTC
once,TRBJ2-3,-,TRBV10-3,CAISRRDFPTDTQYF,TGTGCCATCAGCCGCCGGGACTTCCCCACAGATACGCAGTATTTT
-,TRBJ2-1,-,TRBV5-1,CASSLDGGGYNEQFF,TGCGCCAGCAGCTTGGACGGGGGTGGATACAATGAGCAGTTCTTC
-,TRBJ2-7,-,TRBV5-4,CASSRGGVYEQYF,TGTGCCAGCAGCCGTGGAGGGGTCTACGAGCAGTACTTC
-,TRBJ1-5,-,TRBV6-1,CASALRDSNQPQHF,TGTGCCAGCGCCTTACGGGACAGCAATCAGCCCCAGCATTTT
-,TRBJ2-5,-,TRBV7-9,CASSLEEYIQETQYF,TGTGCCAGCAGCTTAGAGGAGTACATCCAAGAGACCCAGTACTTC
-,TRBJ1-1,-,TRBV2,CASSSSTLNTEAFF,TGTGCCAGCAGTTCCTCGACACTGAACACTGAAGCTTTCTTT
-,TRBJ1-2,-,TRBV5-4,CASSRDNYGYTF,TGTGCCAGCAGCCGGGATAACTATGGCTACACCTTC
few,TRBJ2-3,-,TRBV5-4,CASSFARGGGTQYF,TGTGCCAGCAGTTTCGCAAGAGGGGGGGGTACGCAGTATTTT
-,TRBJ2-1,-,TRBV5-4,CASSPDRVLPYNEQFF,TGTGCCAGCAGCCCGGACCGGGTCCTTCCCTACAATGAGCAGTTCTTC
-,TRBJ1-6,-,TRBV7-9,CASSEDRLSSYNSPLHF,TGTGCCAGCAGCGAAGACCGCTTAAGCTCCTATAATTCACCCCTCCACTTT
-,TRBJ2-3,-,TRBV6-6,CASSYFGTSTDTQYF,TGTGCCAGCAGTTACTTCGGGACGAGCACAGATACGCAGTATTTT
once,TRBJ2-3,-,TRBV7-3,CASSLTPDTQYF,TGTGCCAGCAGCTTGACTCCAGATACGCAGTATTTT
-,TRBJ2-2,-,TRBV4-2,CASSQEGGSNTGELFF,TGTGCCAGCAGCCAAGAAGGGGGGTCGAACACCGGGGAGCTGTTTTTT
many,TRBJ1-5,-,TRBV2,CASSEGGSNQPQHF,TGTGCCAGCAGTGAAGGGGGAAGCAATCAGCCCCAGCATTTT
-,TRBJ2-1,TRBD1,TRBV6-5,CASSADSPGGGIQFF,TGTGCCAGCAGTGCCGACAGTCCAGGGGGTGGCATTCAGTTCTTC
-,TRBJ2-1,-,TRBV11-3,CASSLGLMGAENEQFF,TGTGCCAGCAGCTTAGGGCTGATGGGGGCGGAGAATGAGCAGTTCTTC
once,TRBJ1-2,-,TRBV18,CASSPSVRAGYTF,TGTGCCAGCTCACCATCCGTCAGGGCTGGCTACACCTTC
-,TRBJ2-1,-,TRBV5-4,CASSFTGTRYNEQFF,TGTGCCAGCAGCTTTACCGGGACACGATACAATGAGCAGTTCTTC